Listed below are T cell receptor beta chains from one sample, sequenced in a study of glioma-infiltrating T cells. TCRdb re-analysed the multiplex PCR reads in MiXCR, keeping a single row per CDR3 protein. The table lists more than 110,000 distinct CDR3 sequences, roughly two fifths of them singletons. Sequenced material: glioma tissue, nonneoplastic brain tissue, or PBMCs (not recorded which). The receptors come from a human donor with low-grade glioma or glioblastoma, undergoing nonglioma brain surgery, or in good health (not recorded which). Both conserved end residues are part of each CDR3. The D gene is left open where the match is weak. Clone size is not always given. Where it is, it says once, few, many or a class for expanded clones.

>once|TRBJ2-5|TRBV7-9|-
TGTGCCTACGAACGGACCGAGGGCCAAGAGACCCAGTACTTC
CAYERTEGQETQYF
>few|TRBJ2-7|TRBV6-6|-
TGTGCCAGCAGTTACTTCGGCGAGTCCTCCTACGAGCAGTACTTC
CASSYFGESSYEQYF
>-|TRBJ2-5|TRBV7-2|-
TGTGCCCGCAGCACTTGGACATCACAAGAGACCCAGTACTTC
CARSTWTSQETQYF
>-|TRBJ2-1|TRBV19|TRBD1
TGTGCCAGTAGTATTCCGGGACAGGGGTACGACAATGAGCAGTTCTTC
CASSIPGQGYDNEQFF
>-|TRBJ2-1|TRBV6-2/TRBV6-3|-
TGTGCCAGCAGCCAGGGAGCTCATGAGCAGTTCTTC
CASSQGAHEQFF
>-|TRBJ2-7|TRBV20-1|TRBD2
TGCAGCACCCAGCGGGGGTCCAACGAGCAGTACTTC
CSTQRGSNEQYF
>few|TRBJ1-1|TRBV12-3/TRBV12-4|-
TGTGCCAGCAGCCCGCTCTCGACCACGCGCGCTTTCTTT
CASSPLSTTRAFF
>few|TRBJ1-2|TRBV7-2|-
TGTGCCAGCAGCTTGAGTTCTAACTATGGCTACACCTTC
CASSLSSNYGYTF
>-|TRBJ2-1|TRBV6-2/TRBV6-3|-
TGTGCCAGCACTATACGTCCCCCAGGTGAGCAGTTCTTC
CASTIRPPGEQFF
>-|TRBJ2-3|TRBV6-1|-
TGTGCCAGCAGTTCCCTACTAGTGGATACGCAGTATTTT
CASSSLLVDTQYF
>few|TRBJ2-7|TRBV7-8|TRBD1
TGTGCCACAGGGGGACAGGAATCCCTCGAGCAGTACTTC
CATGGQESLEQYF
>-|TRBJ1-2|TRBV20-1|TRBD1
TGCAGTGCTGGACAGGGTAGCGGCTACACCTTC
CSAGQGSGYTF
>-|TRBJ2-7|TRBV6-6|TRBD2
TGTGCCAGCAGTTACCGGGAGGGGCCCTACGAGCAGTACTTC
CASSYREGPYEQYF
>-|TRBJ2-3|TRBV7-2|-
TGTGCCAGCAGCTTAGGTAACAGGGAAGATACGCAGTATTTT
CASSLGNREDTQYF
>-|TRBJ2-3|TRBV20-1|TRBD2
TGCAGTGCTAGCGGGGGGGGGGCAGATACGCAGTATTTT
CSASGGGADTQYF
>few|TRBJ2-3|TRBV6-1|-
TGTGCCAGCATGGAGTACAGTAACACAGATACGCAGTATTTT
CASMEYSNTDTQYF
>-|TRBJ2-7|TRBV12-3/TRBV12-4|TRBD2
TGTGCCAGCAGTTTGTCTAGCGGACCCTACGAGCAGTACTTC
CASSLSSGPYEQYF
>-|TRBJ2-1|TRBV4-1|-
TGCGCCAGCAGCCAAGACCAGGGAATCTCCTACAATGAGCAGTTCTTC
CASSQDQGISYNEQFF
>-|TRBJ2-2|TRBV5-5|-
TGTGCCAGCACCCTTCCCACCGGGGAGCTGTTTTTT
CASTLPTGELFF
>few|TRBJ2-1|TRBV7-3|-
TGTGCCAGCAGCGAAGGGGGGTCATACAATGAGCAGTTCTTC
CASSEGGSYNEQFF
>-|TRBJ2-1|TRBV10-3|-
TGTGCCATCAGTGAGAGAGGGAGCTCCTACAATGAGCAGTTCTTC
CAISERGSSYNEQFF
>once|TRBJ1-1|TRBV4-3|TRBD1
TGCGCCAGCAGCCAAGAGTTCGGGGGACAGGGGATCACTGAAGCTTTCTTT
CASSQEFGGQGITEAFF
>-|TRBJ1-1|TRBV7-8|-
TGTGCCAGCAGCCATTATCCTATGGACCCTGAAGCTTTCTTT
CASSHYPMDPEAFF
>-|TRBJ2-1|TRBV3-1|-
TGTGCCAGCAGCCGGGACCTCCTTGGAAATGAGCAGTTCTTC
CASSRDLLGNEQFF
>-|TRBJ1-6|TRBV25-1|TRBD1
TGTGCCAGCAGTGAATCTTTGGGGACAGCCCTTTCCCCCCTCCACTTT
CASSESLGTALSPLHF
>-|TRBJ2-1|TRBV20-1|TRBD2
TGCAGTGCTACACTAGCGGACTACAATGAGCAGCTCTTC
CSATLADYNEQLF
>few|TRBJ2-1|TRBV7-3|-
TGTGCCAGCAGCTTGACTAGGGAAGAGCAGTTCTTC
CASSLTREEQFF
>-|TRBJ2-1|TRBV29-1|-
TGCAGCGTTGTCGGGGACTACAATGAGCAGTTCTTC
CSVVGDYNEQFF
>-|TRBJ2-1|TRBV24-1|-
TGTGCCACCCGGTTAGGCGGGGACAATGAGCAGTTCTTC
CATRLGGDNEQFF
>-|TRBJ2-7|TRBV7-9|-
TGTGCCAGCAGCTTAGTGTCTAGCGCGTACTACGAGCAGTACTTC
CASSLVSSAYYEQYF
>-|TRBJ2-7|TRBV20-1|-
TGCAGTGCTAGAAGTAGGGACTCCTACGAGCAGTACTTC
CSARSRDSYEQYF
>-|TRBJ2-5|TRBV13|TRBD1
TGTGCCAGCAGCACCCGACAGGGCTGGGAGACCCAGTACTTC
CASSTRQGWETQYF
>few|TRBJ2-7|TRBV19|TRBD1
TGTGCCAGTAGTCCTTCCGGGACAGGGGATGTGGAGCAGTACTTC
CASSPSGTGDVEQYF
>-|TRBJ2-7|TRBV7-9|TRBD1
TGTGCCAGCAGCTTAGAATTTGAGTCCACAGGGGGTAACTACGAGCAGTACTTC
CASSLEFESTGGNYEQYF
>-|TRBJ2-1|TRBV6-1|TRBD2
TGTGCCAGCAGCCCGAGCTCTAGCGGGAAGAGCGAGCAGTTCTTC
CASSPSSSGKSEQFF
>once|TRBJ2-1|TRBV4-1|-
TGCGCCAGCAGCCAAGATCCGGACTTTCAAAATGAGCAGTTCTTC
CASSQDPDFQNEQFF
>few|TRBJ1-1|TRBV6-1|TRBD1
TGTGCCAGCAGTCGTGGGACAGGCGGTATTGAAGCTTTCTTT
CASSRGTGGIEAFF
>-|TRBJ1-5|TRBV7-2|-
TGTGCCAGCAGCTGGACCAGGGCCCCCAATCAGCCCCAGCATTTT
CASSWTRAPNQPQHF
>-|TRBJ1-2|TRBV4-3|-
TGCGCCAGCAGCCAAGATCCGACAGGAGGCCATGGCTACACCTTC
CASSQDPTGGHGYTF
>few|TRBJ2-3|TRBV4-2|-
TGTGCCAGCAGCCAAGAGTCAGGAAGCGCCTCCCCAGATACGCAGTATTTT
CASSQESGSASPDTQYF
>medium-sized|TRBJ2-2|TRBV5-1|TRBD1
TGCGCCAGCAGCTCACTTGACAGGGCTGACGGGGAGCTGTTTTTT
CASSSLDRADGELFF
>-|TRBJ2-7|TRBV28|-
TGTGCCAGCAGTTCGCCGGGACATCCCTCCTACGAGCAGTACTTC
CASSSPGHPSYEQYF
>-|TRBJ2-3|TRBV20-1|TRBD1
TGCAGCGTTACGGGCAGGGGGCGCGGAGATACGCAGTATTTT
CSVTGRGRGDTQYF
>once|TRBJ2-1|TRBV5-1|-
TGCGCCAGCAGTCGCGCCTCCGGGAATGAGCAGTTCTTC
CASSRASGNEQFF
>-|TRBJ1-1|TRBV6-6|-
TGTGCCAGCAGTTACTCGGTGAACACTGAAGCTTTCTTT
CASSYSVNTEAFF
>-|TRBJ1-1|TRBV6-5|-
TGTGCCAGCAGTTATTCGGGGGCCCACAACACTGAAGCTTTCTTT
CASSYSGAHNTEAFF
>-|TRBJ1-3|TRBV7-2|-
TGTGCCAGCCGCTCCCCCCAGTCTGGAAACACCATATATTTT
CASRSPQSGNTIYF
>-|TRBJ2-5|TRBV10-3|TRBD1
TGTGCCATCAGTTTGACAGGGGGACAAGAGACCCAGTACTTC
CAISLTGGQETQYF
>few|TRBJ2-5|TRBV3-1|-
TGTGCCAGCAGCCAAGATCGCGGTCAGTACTTC
CASSQDRGQYF
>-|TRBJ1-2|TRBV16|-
TGTGCCAGCAGCCAACCCCCTAACTATGGCTACACCTTC
CASSQPPNYGYTF
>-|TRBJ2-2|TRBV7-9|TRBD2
TGTGCCAGCAGCTTCCATGGGACTAGCGGGAGCTCCGGGGAGCTGTTTTTT
CASSFHGTSGSSGELFF
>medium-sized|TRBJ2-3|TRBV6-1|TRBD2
TGTGCCAGCAGGTCGGGGCTAGCGGAGGCAGATACGCAGTATTTT
CASRSGLAEADTQYF